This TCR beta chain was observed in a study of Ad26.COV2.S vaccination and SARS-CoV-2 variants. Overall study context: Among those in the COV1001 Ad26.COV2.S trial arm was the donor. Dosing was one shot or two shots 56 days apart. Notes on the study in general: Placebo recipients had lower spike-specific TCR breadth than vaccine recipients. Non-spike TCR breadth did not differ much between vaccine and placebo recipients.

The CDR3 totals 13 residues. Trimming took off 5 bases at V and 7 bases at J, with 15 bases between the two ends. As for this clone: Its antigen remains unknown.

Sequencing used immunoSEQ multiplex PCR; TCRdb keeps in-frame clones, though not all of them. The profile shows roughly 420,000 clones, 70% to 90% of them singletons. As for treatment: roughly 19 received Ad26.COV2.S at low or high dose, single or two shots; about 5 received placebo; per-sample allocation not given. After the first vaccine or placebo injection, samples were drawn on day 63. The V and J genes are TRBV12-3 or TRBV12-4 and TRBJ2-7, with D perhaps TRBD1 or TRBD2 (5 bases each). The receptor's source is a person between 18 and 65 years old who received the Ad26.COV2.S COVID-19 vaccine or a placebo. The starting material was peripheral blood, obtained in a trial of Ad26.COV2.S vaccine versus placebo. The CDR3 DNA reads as TGTGCCAGCAGTCCTGGGACGATGAGGGAGCAGTACTTC. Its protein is CASSPGTMREQYF.